These 8 T cell receptor beta chains came from one sample sequenced in a study of T-cell memory formation after mild COVID-19. In TCRdb, the 5' RACE reads were re-called with MiXCR into one record per CDR3 protein. This sample has roughly 400,000 distinct CDR3 sequences; 20% to 25% occur once, and the top ten carry around 9%. Sequenced material: PBMCs or a T cell subset sorted from them (not recorded which). These receptors came from an adult woman who had mild COVID-19 (a few samples of this study predate the infection). Cell type and time point are not known.

The chain couples TRBV7-9 to TRBJ1-4; 9 nucleotides line up with TRBD1. Trimming at V came to 4 bases and at J to 6 bases, leaving 9 bases not matched to a gene. The germline V gene has CDR1 SEHNR and CDR2 FQNEAQ (reference sequence). This CDR3 has 16 residues. In DNA, the CDR3 is TGTGCCAGCAGCTCGAATTACAGGGGGCGGGATGAAAAACTGTTTTTT. Its translation is CASSSNYRGRDEKLFF. The full variable domain, its missing parts supplied by reference TRBV7-9 and TRBJ1-4, is DTGVSQNPRHKITKRGQNVTFRCDPISEHNRLYWYRQTLGQGPEFLTYFQNEAQLEKSRLLSDRFSAERPKGSFSTLEIQRTEQGDSAMYLCASSSNYRGRDEKLFFGSGTQLSVL.

The table lists this clonotype with many counts. The chain joins TRBV6-2 or TRBV6-3 to TRBJ2-1; D is unresolved. The CDR3 loop spans 13 amino acids. In germline, CDR1 is MNHEY, CDR2 SVGEGT. V lost 7 bases, J lost 4 bases, and 11 bases lay in between. The CDR3 is CASTDKPYNEQFF. In DNA form, the CDR3 reads TGTGCCAGCACCGACAAGCCTTACAATGAGCAGTTCTTC.

This clonotype came up a few times. V usage is TRBV29-1 and J usage is TRBJ1-2, with D tentatively TRBD1 (6 bases). The germline V gene has CDR1 SQVTM and CDR2 ANQGSEA. The CDR3 is 15 residues long. V dropped 3 bases and J dropped 4 bases, with 18 bases sitting between them. The CDR3 protein is CSVDGDIELPYGYTF. The DNA of the CDR3 is TGCAGCGTTGACGGGGACATCGAACTCCCCTATGGCTACACCTTC.

This chain joins TRBV27 and TRBJ2-1; no firm D call. V lost 5 bases, J lost 5 bases, and 7 bases lay in between. This CDR3 region has 12 residues. Germline values: CDR1 MNHEY, CDR2 SMNVEV (reference sequence). The CDR3 region is CASSPRDNEQFF. In DNA, the CDR3 is TGTGCCAGCAGTCCTCGGGACAATGAGCAGTTCTTC.

The V and J genes are TRBV15 and TRBJ2-1; the D is unclear. The CDR3 has 15 amino acids. V gave up 7 bases and J gave up 2 bases, with 15 bases separating them. Germline lookup yields CDR1 LNHNV and CDR2 YYDKDF (reference sequence). The CDR3 is CATMPRVGPYNEQFF. The CDR3 nucleotides are TGTGCCACCATGCCGAGAGTGGGCCCCTACAATGAGCAGTTCTTC.

The chain recombines TRBV29-1 with TRBJ2-5; 9 bases agree with TRBD1. Germline trimming cut 3 bases from V and 5 bases from J; bases unmatched to any gene: 10. Germline loops: CDR1 SQVTM, CDR2 ANQGSEA. The length of the CDR3 is 15 residues. The CDR3 loop is CSVDRGQGRVETQYF. For the CDR3, the DNA is TGCAGCGTTGATAGAGGACAGGGGAGAGTGGAGACCCAGTACTTC.

The CDR3 nucleotides are TGTGCCAGCAGTCCCCCCTGGGGTGCGAGAGGGACAGATACGCAGTATTTT. Encoded protein: CASSPPWGARGTDTQYF. The chain links TRBV27 to TRBJ2-3; tentative D call: TRBD2 (5 bases). The CDR3 runs 17 residues. Germline V CDR1 and CDR2: MNHEY, SMNVEV (reference sequence). V lost 5 bases, J lost 3 bases, and 21 bases lay in between.

This chain uses TRBV20-1 with TRBJ1-4; D is undetermined. Trimming stripped 4 bases from V and 5 bases from J, with 14 bases between. Looked up from germline, CDR1 is DFQATT and CDR2 is SNEGSKA (reference sequence). The CDR3 totals 14 residues. CDR3 sequence: CSANSGEPNEKLFF. In DNA form, the CDR3 reads TGCAGTGCTAATTCGGGAGAGCCAAATGAAAAACTGTTTTTT.